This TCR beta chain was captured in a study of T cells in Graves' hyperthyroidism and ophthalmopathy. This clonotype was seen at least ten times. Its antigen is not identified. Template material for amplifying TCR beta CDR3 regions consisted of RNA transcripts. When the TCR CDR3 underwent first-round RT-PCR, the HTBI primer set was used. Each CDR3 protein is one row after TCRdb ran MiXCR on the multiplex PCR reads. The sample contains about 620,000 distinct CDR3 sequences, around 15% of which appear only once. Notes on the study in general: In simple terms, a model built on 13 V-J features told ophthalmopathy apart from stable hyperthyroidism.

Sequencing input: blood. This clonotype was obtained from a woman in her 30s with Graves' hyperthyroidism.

This chain's CDR3 is CASSASSGSFNNEQFF. The CDR3 coding sequence is TGTGCCAGCAGCGCTTCTAGCGGGAGTTTCAACAATGAGCAGTTCTTC. V is TRBV7-2 and J is TRBJ2-1; TRBD2 matches 10 bases. Per the germline V gene, CDR1 is SGHTA and CDR2 is FQGNSA. The J segment lost 5 bases and the V segment lost 5 bases, leaving 9 bases of the junction unmatched. CDR3 length: 16 amino acids.